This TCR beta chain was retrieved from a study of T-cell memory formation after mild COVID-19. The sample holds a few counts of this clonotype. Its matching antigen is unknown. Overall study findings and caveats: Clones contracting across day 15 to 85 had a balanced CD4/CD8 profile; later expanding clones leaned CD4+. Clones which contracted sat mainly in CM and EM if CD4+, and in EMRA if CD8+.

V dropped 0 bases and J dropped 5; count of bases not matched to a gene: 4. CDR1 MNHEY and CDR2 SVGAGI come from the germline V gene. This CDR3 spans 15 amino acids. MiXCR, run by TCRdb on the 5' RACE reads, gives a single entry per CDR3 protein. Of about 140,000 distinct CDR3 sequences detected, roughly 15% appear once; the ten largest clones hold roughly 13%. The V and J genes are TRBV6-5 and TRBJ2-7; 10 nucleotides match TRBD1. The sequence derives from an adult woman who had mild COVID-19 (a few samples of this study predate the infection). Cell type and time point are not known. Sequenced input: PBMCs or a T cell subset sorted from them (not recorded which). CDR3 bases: TGTGCCAGCAGTTACTCCGACAGGGGGCCGAACGAGCAGTACTTC. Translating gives CASSYSDRGPNEQYF.